Sequencing of this T cell receptor (beta chain) was carried out in a study of persistence of HIV-infected CD4 T cells. Study-level points and caveats: CMV- and Gag-responding cells had lower TCRbeta richness than CD3/CD28-responding cells. TCR oligoclonality correlated with proviral oligoclonality in the same sorted populations.

The CDR3 has 15 amino acids. V lost 5 bases and J lost 12, with 25 bases in between. The germline gives CDR1 SGHTA, CDR2 FQGTGA. As for this clone: Its antigen is not identified.

Sequencing used immunoSEQ version 4 in survey mode. Using immunoSEQ multiplex PCR, the repertoire was profiled, and TCRdb retains in-frame clones only, with some absent. This table has about 36,000 clones, around 83% appearing once. The stimulus was an HIV-1 Gag 15-mer peptide pool, approximately 0.93 ug/peptide/mL. Sorted nonresponding memory CD4+ T cells were CD40L-negative, CD69-negative, CD45RO-high. Donors were HIV-1-infected adults who began suppressive ART during chronic infection. For at least 4 years, plasma HIV-1 RNA was undetectable (<50 copies/mL). The sequence derives from an adult with HIV. The donor label of this sample is uncertain. The specimen comprised cultured CD4+ T cells from PBMCs, sampled from a patient who received antiretroviral therapy. This chain uses TRBV7-3 with TRBJ1-1; D unresolved. The CDR3 spells CASSPKAGGRVPPFF. CDR3 DNA sequence: TGTGCCAGCAGCCCGAAAGCGGGTGGGAGGGTTCCTCCTTTCTTT.